A single sample gave rise to the 5 T cell receptor beta chains below, sequenced in a study of identical twins' blood T cells. One entry per CDR3 protein, called by TCRdb with MiXCR from the 5' RACE reads. Counted here are roughly 340,000 distinct CDR3 sequences, over 25% occurring once; the ten biggest clones make up roughly 5.5%. The sample comprised PBMCs. The origin of the receptors is a woman aged 18 to 49 in good health.

This clonotype was detected only a few times. The rearrangement uses TRBV20-1 and TRBJ2-1, with 11 positions matching TRBD2. V shed 0 bases and J 7 bases; nucleotides not matched to a gene: 2. CDR3 length equals 14 residues. Germline-derived CDR1 and CDR2 are DFQATT and SNEGSKA (reference sequence). The CDR3 spells CSARDTSGSNEQFF. Here the CDR3 DNA reads TGCAGTGCTAGAGATACTAGCGGGAGTAATGAGCAGTTCTTC.

This clonotype was counted between two and nine times. This sequence joins TRBV7-2 and TRBJ1-4; D not resolved. The V gene lost 5 bases and the J gene lost 8 bases, with 12 bases spanning the gap. Per the germline V gene, CDR1 is SGHTA and CDR2 is FQGNSA. The CDR3 loop spans 13 amino acids. The CDR3 reads CASSQLIREKLFF. CDR3 nucleotides: TGTGCCAGCAGCCAACTCATCAGGGAAAAACTGTTTTTT.

This clonotype was detected only a few times. The chain combines TRBV5-1 with TRBJ2-3; possible D gene TRBD2, 7 bases. V was cut by 4 bases and J by 5 bases, with 20 bases left in between. Per the germline V gene, CDR1 is SGHRS and CDR2 is YFSETQ. The CDR3 has 16 residues. The DNA of the CDR3 is TGCGCCAGCAGCATTGGAGGAGGGGGGGCTGAAGATACGCAGTATTTT. Its protein product is CASSIGGGGAEDTQYF.

This clonotype was seen only a few times. The chain employs TRBV29-1 and TRBJ1-1; 8 bases line up with TRBD1. Germline V gene data show CDR1 as SQVTM and CDR2 as ANQGSEA. This CDR3 region has 15 residues. V shed 3 bases, J shed 1 base, and the junction held 7 bases outside the gene matches. CDR3 sequence reads: CSVDSRGQGNTEAFF. The DNA for the CDR3 is TGCAGCGTTGATTCCAGGGGGCAAGGGAACACTGAAGCTTTCTTT.

This clonotype has a single count. The chain has TRBV6-2 or TRBV6-3 and TRBJ1-5; D remains unclear. CDR1 and CDR2 (germline): MNHEY, SVGEGT. The length of the CDR3 is 14 residues. The V end was cut by 4 bases, the J end by 1 base, with 8 bases between. CDR3 nucleotide sequence: TGTGCCAGCAGTTTACGGCTAAGCAATCAGCCCCAGCATTTT. Its protein product is CASSLRLSNQPQHF.